This entry lists 3 T cell receptor beta chains sequenced from one sample in a study of shared clonotypes between healthy human individuals. Profiling relied on immunoSEQ multiplex PCR, and the TCRdb table lists in-frame clones only, not all of them. Of millions of clones listed, around 90% were seen once; the top ten hold around 0.14%. Sequencing was done on a sample of naive CD4+ T cells sorted from blood. Stated subset: CD45RA+ positively selected. All receptors come from a man in his late teens or twenties in good health.

This chain links TRBV30 with TRBJ2-5; TRBD1 matches at 10 bases. In germline, CDR1 is GTSNPN, CDR2 SVGIG (reference sequence). This CDR3 contains 15 residues. Unmatched junction bases numbered 4, after V lost 1 base and J lost 2 bases. The CDR3 protein is CAWSAGQGGQETQYF. CDR3 sequence (DNA): TGTGCCTGGAGTGCCGGACAGGGGGGTCAAGAGACCCAGTACTTC.

In this sample, this clone turned up once. The rearrangement links TRBV29-1 to TRBJ2-1; no clear D gene. This CDR3 comprises 12 residues. The V end was cut by 7 bases, the J end by 6 bases, with 13 bases between. Per the germline V gene, CDR1 is SQVTM and CDR2 is ANQGSEA. CDR3 sequence (DNA): TGCAGCGGCTCGCCCCTGGGCAATGAGCAGTTCTTC. Amino acids: CSGSPLGNEQFF.

This rearrangement joins TRBV18 to TRBJ1-5; no definite D call. Germline-derived CDR1 and CDR2 are KGHSH and LQKENI. The CDR3 runs to 14 residues. Trimming removed 6 bases at V and 5 bases at J, with 14 bases between. CDR3 sequence: CASSPMITHQPQHF. The CDR3 DNA reads TGTGCCAGCTCCCCAATGATCACGCATCAGCCCCAGCATTTT.